A single sample gave rise to the 16 T cell receptor beta chains below, sequenced in a study of Graves' ophthalmopathy and Graves' hyperthyroidism. The study amplified TCR beta CDR3 regions using RNA transcripts. Second-round multiplex PCR came after a first-round RT-PCR that employed HTBI primers. From the multiplex PCR reads, TCRdb called clonotypes with MiXCR, one entry per CDR3 protein. The sample includes about 480,000 distinct CDR3 sequences, roughly 14% seen only once; the top ten take approximately 9.8%. The source material was blood. The receptors stem from a woman aged 30 to 39 with Graves' ophthalmopathy.

J is TRBJ2-7 and V is TRBV27; 9 bases map to TRBD1. Germline V gives CDR1 MNHEY, CDR2 SMNVEV (reference sequence). J was trimmed by 5 bases and V by 4 bases; bases with no gene match: 9. The CDR3 consists of 15 residues. This CDR3 is CASSSGTGLQHEQYF. CDR3 in DNA: TGTGCCAGCAGTTCGGGGACAGGGTTACAACACGAGCAGTACTTC.

This clonotype occurred many times. CDR3 residues: CASSPGRGLSSYNSPLHF. The CDR3 bases are TGTGCCAGCAGCCCCGGACGGGGCCTAAGCTCCTATAATTCACCCCTCCACTTT. The chain links TRBV11-3 to TRBJ1-6, with D possibly being TRBD1 (5 bases). V was shortened by 5 bases and J by 0 bases, with 17 bases between the two germline ends. Germline values: CDR1 SGHNT, CDR2 YENEEA. The CDR3 extends over 18 amino acids.

This clonotype has a handful of counts. Here the CDR3 reads CASSQDQGGGGSEAFF. CDR3 coding DNA: TGCGCCAGCAGCCAAGATCAGGGTGGGGGGGGATCCGAAGCTTTCTTT. The V gene is TRBV4-3, the J gene TRBJ1-1; a possible D gene is TRBD1 (5 bases). V lost 0 bases and J lost 8, with 19 bases in between. The germline gives CDR1 LGHNA, CDR2 YSLEER. The CDR3 is 16 residues long.

This clonotype came up many times. The chain uses TRBV4-1 and TRBJ1-1; D is perhaps TRBD1 (5 bases). The CDR3 covers 16 residues. Germline-derived CDR1 and CDR2 are MGHRA and YSYEKL. Trimming took 4 bases from V and 0 from J, leaving 15 bases between them. CDR3 coding DNA: TGCGCCAGCAGCCGAGTCTTCCAGGGCATGAACACTGAAGCTTTCTTT. Its translation: CASSRVFQGMNTEAFF.

The CDR3 DNA is TGTGCCAGCAGCTTATCGATAGGGTCTGGTGAAAAACTGTTTTTT. It codes for CASSLSIGSGEKLFF. The V gene is TRBV7-2, the J gene TRBJ1-4, with no clear D. The CDR3 runs to 15 residues. The V gene lost 2 bases and the J gene lost 7 bases, with 14 bases spanning the gap. CDR1 is SGHTA, CDR2 FQGNSA, per germline.

For this clonotype: This could be a read error, since a much larger clone is one nucleotide away. CDR3 amino acids: CASSLGRASGANVLTF. As DNA, the CDR3 is TGTGCCAGCAGTCTGGGCAGGGCTTCTGGGGCCAACGTCCTGACTTTC. The chain uses TRBV28 and TRBJ2-6; perhaps TRBD1 as D (5 bases). V was shortened by 5 bases and J by 1 base, with 12 bases between the two germline ends. This CDR3 is built from 16 residues. Germline V CDR1 and CDR2: MDHEN, SYDVKM.

This clonotype was seen ten or more times. Written as DNA, the CDR3 is TGTGCCAGTATTCAGACCGGGGGAACTGAAGCTTTCTTT. This encodes CASIQTGGTEAFF. The chain couples TRBV19 to TRBJ1-1, with D perhaps matching TRBD1 (5 bases). This CDR3 has 13 residues. CDR1 LNHDA and CDR2 SQIVND come from the germline V gene (reference sequence). Trimming removed 7 bases at V and 5 bases at J, with 14 bases between.

There are many counts of this clonotype. The chain employs TRBV6-5 and TRBJ1-1; no clear D gene. The CDR3 is 13 amino acids. The V gene lost 0 bases and the J gene lost 11 bases, with 13 bases spanning the gap. Per germline, CDR1 MNHEY and CDR2 SVGAGI. The CDR3 DNA follows: TGTGCCAGCAGTTACTCGTTGGAGGGCCTGGCTTTCTTT. It encodes CASSYSLEGLAFF.

This clonotype was picked up many times. The CDR3: CASCLLSYEQYF. The CDR3 DNA reads TGTGCCAGCTGCCTGCTCTCCTACGAGCAGTACTTC. V and J are TRBV28 and TRBJ2-7; D not resolved. Germline-derived CDR1 and CDR2 are MDHEN and SYDVKM. CDR3 length: 12 amino acids. Trimming removed 8 bases at V and 0 bases at J, with 8 bases between.

At least ten counts were recorded for this clonotype. The chain links TRBV5-1 to TRBJ2-7, with D perhaps being TRBD1 or TRBD2 (5 bases each). The germline gives CDR1 SGHRS, CDR2 YFSETQ. The V and J ends lost 4 bases and 3 bases respectively, with 11 bases between them. CDR3 length: 13 residues. The CDR3 is CASSGTEHYEQYF. Written as DNA, the CDR3 is TGCGCCAGCAGCGGGACGGAACACTACGAGCAGTACTTC.

This clonotype was found a few times. CDR3 bases: TGTGCCAGCTCACCGGCGGGTCGACATTACGAGCAGTACTTC. This encodes CASSPAGRHYEQYF. The chain has TRBV18 and TRBJ2-7, with D perhaps matching TRBD2 (5 bases). The CDR3 runs to 14 residues. CDR1 and CDR2 from the germline V gene are KGHSH and LQKENI. The ends were cut back, 3 bases at V and 4 bases at J, with 13 bases in the middle.

This clonotype was seen at least ten times. The chain recombines TRBV3-1 with TRBJ2-7; 7 bases fit TRBD1. The CDR3 is made up of 14 amino acids. The V gene end was trimmed by 7 bases and the J gene end by 5 bases; junction bases not matched to a gene: 11. Germline values: CDR1 LGHDT, CDR2 YNNKEL (reference sequence). CDR3 sequence reads: CASTPMQGVNEQYF. CDR3 nucleotides: TGTGCCAGCACCCCGATGCAGGGGGTCAACGAGCAGTACTTC.

This clonotype has at least ten counts. CDR3 nucleotides: TGCGCCAGCAGTGAGTCGATGCCGGAACTACCGGGTGAAGCTTTCTTT. Encoded protein: CASSESMPELPGEAFF. The chain is built from TRBV10-1 and TRBJ1-1; D gene unclear. The length of the CDR3 is 16 residues. V was cut by 0 bases and J by 7 bases, with 18 bases left in between. In germline, CDR1 is WNHNN, CDR2 SYGVQD (reference sequence).

This clonotype was counted a few times. J is TRBJ1-3 and V is TRBV3-1; tentative D call: TRBD1 (5 bases). V was shortened by 2 bases and J by 4 bases, with 9 bases between the two germline ends. The CDR3 spans 14 residues. CDR1 is LGHDT, CDR2 YNNKEL, per germline (reference sequence). The CDR3 sequence is CASSQQGAGNTIYF. Written as DNA, the CDR3 is TGTGCCAGCAGCCAACAGGGAGCGGGAAACACCATATATTTT.

This clonotype appeared a few times. This chain links TRBV15 with TRBJ2-2; D might be TRBD2 (6 bases). Germline CDR1 is LNHNV and CDR2 is YYDKDF (reference sequence). The CDR3 covers 18 residues. V gave up 0 bases and J gave up 4 bases, with 18 bases separating them. This CDR3 is CATSRDPPWGDFTGELFF. CDR3 in DNA: TGTGCCACCAGCAGAGATCCCCCTTGGGGGGACTTCACCGGGGAGCTGTTTTTT.

This clonotype showed up just a few times. This chain's CDR3 is CASSVGLAETYEQYF. The CDR3, as DNA: TGTGCCAGCAGCGTTGGGCTAGCGGAAACCTACGAGCAGTACTTC. The chain recombines TRBV9 with TRBJ2-7; 7 bases line up with TRBD2. J lost 2 bases, V lost 2 bases, and 7 bases had no gene match. Germline CDR1 reads SGDLS; CDR2 reads YYNGEE. CDR3 length: 15 residues.